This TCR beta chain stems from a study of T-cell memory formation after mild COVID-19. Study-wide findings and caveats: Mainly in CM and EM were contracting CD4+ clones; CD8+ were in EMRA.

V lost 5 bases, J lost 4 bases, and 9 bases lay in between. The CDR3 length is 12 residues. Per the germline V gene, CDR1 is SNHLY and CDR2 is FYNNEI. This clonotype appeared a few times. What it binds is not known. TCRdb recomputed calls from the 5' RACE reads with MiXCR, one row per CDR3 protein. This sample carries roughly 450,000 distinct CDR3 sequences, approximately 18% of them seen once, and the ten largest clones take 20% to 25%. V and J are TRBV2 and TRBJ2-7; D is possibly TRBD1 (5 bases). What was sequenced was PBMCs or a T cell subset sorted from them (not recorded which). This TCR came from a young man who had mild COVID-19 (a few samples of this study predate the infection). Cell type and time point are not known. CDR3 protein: CASSQTGYEQYV. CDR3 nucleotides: TGTGCCAGCAGTCAAACAGGTTACGAGCAGTACGTC.